Listed below are T cell receptor beta chains from one sample, sequenced in a study of blood T cell repertoires in COVID-19. Assay: immunoSEQ multiplex PCR; the TCRdb copy retains only in-frame clones and omits some. Found here are more than 110,000 clones, approximately 84% of them singletons; the top ten hold about 6.4%. The sample was peripheral blood. These receptors all come from a human donor in a cohort sampled during active COVID-19. Each CDR3 is given with its conserved first and last residue. The D gene is left open where the match is weak. Not all rows give a size; the values are once, few, many and, for expanded clones, a class.

len: 14
d_gene: .
j_gene: TRBJ2-7
abundance: .
v_gene: TRBV19
CDR3aa: CASSSKLGTKVKYF
CDR3nt: TGTGCCAGTAGTTCAAAGCTCGGGACAAAAGTGAAGTACTTC

len: 14
d_gene: .
j_gene: TRBJ2-5
abundance: .
v_gene: TRBV5-1
CDR3aa: CASRIGGRQETQYF
CDR3nt: TGCGCCAGCAGAATCGGGGGGCGACAAGAGACCCAGTACTTC

len: 14
d_gene: .
j_gene: TRBJ2-5
abundance: .
v_gene: TRBV7-2
CDR3aa: CASSVQVLQETQYF
CDR3nt: TGTGCCAGCAGCGTACAGGTCCTACAAGAGACCCAGTACTTC

len: 12
d_gene: .
j_gene: TRBJ1-2
abundance: few
v_gene: TRBV10-1
CDR3aa: CASSDGHNGYTF
CDR3nt: TGCGCCAGCAGTGACGGACACAATGGCTACACCTTC

len: 15
d_gene: .
j_gene: TRBJ2-2
abundance: .
v_gene: TRBV18
CDR3aa: CASSPDRLGTGELFF
CDR3nt: TGTGCCAGCTCACCAGACAGGTTGGGCACCGGGGAGCTGTTTTTT

len: 15
d_gene: TRBD1
j_gene: TRBJ2-1
abundance: .
v_gene: TRBV18
CDR3aa: CASSLRDRQHNEQFF
CDR3nt: TGTGCCAGCTCACTCCGGGACAGGCAACACAATGAGCAGTTCTTC

len: 13
d_gene: TRBD1
j_gene: TRBJ1-2
abundance: .
v_gene: TRBV12-3/TRBV12-4
CDR3aa: CASSQDRAGGYTF
CDR3nt: TGTGCCAGCAGCCAAGACAGGGCAGGTGGCTACACCTTC

len: 15
d_gene: TRBD1
j_gene: TRBJ1-2
abundance: .
v_gene: TRBV6-5
CDR3aa: CASRPITGTGYGYTF
CDR3nt: TGTGCCAGCAGGCCTATAACCGGGACAGGGTATGGCTACACCTTC

len: 16
d_gene: TRBD1
j_gene: TRBJ1-2
abundance: .
v_gene: TRBV7-2
CDR3aa: CASSLAPGQGWDGYTF
CDR3nt: TGTGCCAGCAGCTTAGCCCCGGGACAGGGGTGGGATGGCTACACCTTC

len: 16
d_gene: TRBD1
j_gene: TRBJ1-1
abundance: .
v_gene: TRBV7-8
CDR3aa: CASSTRGQTLNTEAFF
CDR3nt: TGTGCCAGCAGCACCAGGGGACAGACATTGAACACTGAAGCTTTCTTT

len: 16
d_gene: TRBD1
j_gene: TRBJ2-7
abundance: .
v_gene: TRBV13
CDR3aa: CASSLNPEGRGHEQYF
CDR3nt: TGTGCCAGCAGCTTAAACCCGGAGGGCAGGGGGCACGAGCAGTACTTC

len: 16
d_gene: .
j_gene: TRBJ1-2
abundance: .
v_gene: TRBV9
CDR3aa: CASSVATGRAAYGYTF
CDR3nt: TGTGCCAGCAGCGTAGCAACAGGGAGGGCCGCATATGGCTACACCTTC

len: 16
d_gene: TRBD1
j_gene: TRBJ1-2
abundance: few
v_gene: TRBV5-1
CDR3aa: CASSLVEGQAIYGYTF
CDR3nt: TGCGCCAGCAGCTTGGTCGAGGGACAGGCGATCTATGGCTACACCTTC

len: 14
d_gene: .
j_gene: TRBJ2-6
abundance: .
v_gene: TRBV6-4
CDR3aa: CASSRLSGANVLTF
CDR3nt: TGTGCCAGCAGCCGACTATCTGGGGCCAACGTCCTGACTTTC

len: 17
d_gene: TRBD1
j_gene: TRBJ1-5
abundance: .
v_gene: TRBV7-6
CDR3aa: CASSLETGQGSNQPQHF
CDR3nt: TGTGCCAGCAGCTTAGAAACGGGACAGGGGAGTAATCAGCCCCAGCATTTT

len: 17
d_gene: TRBD1
j_gene: TRBJ2-2
abundance: .
v_gene: TRBV9
CDR3aa: CASSAVPVTGGPGELFF
CDR3nt: TGTGCCAGCAGCGCCGTACCTGTGACAGGGGGTCCCGGGGAGCTGTTTTTT

len: 14
d_gene: .
j_gene: TRBJ1-6
abundance: .
v_gene: TRBV11-2
CDR3aa: CASSLRRGNSPLHF
CDR3nt: TGTGCCAGCAGCTTAAGAAGGGGGAATTCACCCCTCCACTTT

len: 15
d_gene: TRBD1
j_gene: TRBJ2-7
abundance: .
v_gene: TRBV6-1
CDR3aa: CASSERDSSSYEQYF
CDR3nt: TGTGCCAGCAGTGAGAGGGACAGTAGCTCCTACGAGCAGTACTTC

len: 16
d_gene: TRBD1
j_gene: TRBJ2-3
abundance: .
v_gene: TRBV5-6
CDR3aa: CASSSRDRYHTDTQYF
CDR3nt: TGTGCCAGCAGCTCCCGGGACAGGTACCACACAGATACGCAGTATTTT

len: 14
d_gene: .
j_gene: TRBJ1-5
abundance: few
v_gene: TRBV19
CDR3aa: CASSTGQSNQPQHF
CDR3nt: TGTGCCAGTAGTACCGGACAGAGCAATCAGCCCCAGCATTTT

len: 16
d_gene: TRBD1
j_gene: TRBJ1-1
abundance: .
v_gene: TRBV5-4
CDR3aa: CASSRGQGAENTEAFF
CDR3nt: TGTGCCAGCAGCAGGGGACAGGGGGCGGAAAACACTGAAGCTTTCTTT

len: 14
d_gene: TRBD1
j_gene: TRBJ1-2
abundance: .
v_gene: TRBV9
CDR3aa: CASSLSDRNYGYTF
CDR3nt: TGTGCCAGCAGCCTATCGGACAGGAACTATGGCTACACCTTC

len: 14
d_gene: TRBD1
j_gene: TRBJ1-1
abundance: .
v_gene: TRBV18
CDR3aa: CASSVTGGSAEAFF
CDR3nt: TGTGCCAGCTCAGTCACAGGGGGCAGCGCTGAAGCTTTCTTT

len: 15
d_gene: TRBD1
j_gene: TRBJ2-2
abundance: .
v_gene: TRBV11-3
CDR3aa: CASSHSTGGPGELFF
CDR3nt: TGTGCCAGCAGCCACTCTACAGGGGGCCCCGGGGAGCTGTTTTTT

len: 16
d_gene: TRBD2
j_gene: TRBJ2-5
abundance: .
v_gene: TRBV5-5
CDR3aa: CASSLGPSGRQETQYF
CDR3nt: TGTGCCAGCAGCTTGGGTCCTAGCGGTAGGCAAGAGACCCAGTACTTC

len: 15
d_gene: .
j_gene: TRBJ1-4
abundance: .
v_gene: TRBV5-4
CDR3aa: CASARDGEGGEKLFF
CDR3nt: TGTGCCAGCGCTAGGGATGGGGAAGGGGGTGAAAAACTGTTTTTT

len: 13
d_gene: .
j_gene: TRBJ2-2
abundance: .
v_gene: TRBV28
CDR3aa: CASRSPGTGELFF
CDR3nt: TGTGCCAGCAGGAGCCCCGGCACCGGGGAGCTGTTTTTT

len: 15
d_gene: TRBD1
j_gene: TRBJ2-5
abundance: .
v_gene: TRBV19
CDR3aa: CASSNRQGPRETQYF
CDR3nt: TGTGCCAGTAGTAACAGACAGGGCCCGCGGGAGACCCAGTACTTC

len: 16
d_gene: TRBD1
j_gene: TRBJ1-4
abundance: .
v_gene: TRBV3-1/TRBV3-2
CDR3aa: CASSLNFRDRYEKLFF
CDR3nt: TGTGCCAGCAGCCTAAACTTTCGGGACAGGTACGAAAAACTGTTTTTT

len: 14
d_gene: TRBD1
j_gene: TRBJ1-1
abundance: .
v_gene: TRBV7-2
CDR3aa: CASSIHRGSTEAFF
CDR3nt: TGTGCCAGCAGCATTCACAGGGGCAGCACTGAAGCTTTCTTT

len: 13
d_gene: TRBD2
j_gene: TRBJ2-1
abundance: .
v_gene: TRBV9
CDR3aa: CASSYGLAAEQFF
CDR3nt: TGTGCCAGCAGCTACGGACTAGCGGCTGAGCAGTTCTTC

len: 15
d_gene: .
j_gene: TRBJ1-1
abundance: .
v_gene: TRBV12-5
CDR3aa: CASGSRGRRDTEAFF
CDR3nt: TGTGCTAGTGGTTCTCGGGGTCGCCGGGACACTGAAGCTTTCTTT

len: 18
d_gene: TRBD2
j_gene: TRBJ2-3
abundance: .
v_gene: TRBV7-2
CDR3aa: CASSLGPSGGARGDTQYF
CDR3nt: TGTGCCAGCAGCTTAGGGCCTAGCGGGGGGGCCCGGGGAGATACGCAGTATTTT

len: 15
d_gene: .
j_gene: TRBJ2-5
abundance: few
v_gene: TRBV3-1/TRBV3-2
CDR3aa: CASSPNPTGQETQYF
CDR3nt: TGTGCCAGCAGCCCCAACCCCACGGGCCAAGAGACCCAGTACTTC

len: 16
d_gene: TRBD2
j_gene: TRBJ2-5
abundance: once
v_gene: TRBV3-1/TRBV3-2
CDR3aa: CASSLGLAGGQETQYF
CDR3nt: TGTGCCAGCAGTCTGGGTTTAGCGGGGGGCCAAGAGACCCAGTACTTC

len: 11
d_gene: TRBD1
j_gene: TRBJ1-1
abundance: .
v_gene: TRBV6-6
CDR3aa: CASSGTVGAFF
CDR3nt: TGTGCCAGCAGCGGGACAGTGGGAGCTTTCTTT

len: 14
d_gene: .
j_gene: TRBJ1-1
abundance: .
v_gene: TRBV18
CDR3aa: CASSYGRENGEAFF
CDR3nt: TGTGCCAGCTCATACGGTAGGGAGAACGGTGAAGCTTTCTTT

len: 13
d_gene: .
j_gene: TRBJ1-1
abundance: .
v_gene: TRBV28
CDR3aa: CASSPSRYREAFF
CDR3nt: TGTGCCAGCAGCCCCTCCCGGTACAGGGAAGCTTTCTTT

len: 14
d_gene: .
j_gene: TRBJ2-7
abundance: .
v_gene: TRBV4-3
CDR3aa: CASSQDPRGYEQYF
CDR3nt: TGCGCCAGCAGCCAAGACCCTAGAGGATACGAGCAGTACTTC

len: 19
d_gene: TRBD1
j_gene: TRBJ2-3
abundance: .
v_gene: TRBV4-1
CDR3aa: CASSQDSVTVGQGTDTQYF
CDR3nt: TGCGCCAGCAGCCAAGATTCAGTCACCGTCGGACAGGGCACAGATACGCAGTATTTT

len: 14
d_gene: TRBD1
j_gene: TRBJ1-1
abundance: .
v_gene: TRBV2
CDR3aa: CARQGAGVGTEAFF
CDR3nt: TGTGCCAGACAGGGGGCGGGGGTCGGCACTGAAGCTTTCTTT

len: 14
d_gene: TRBD2
j_gene: TRBJ2-1
abundance: .
v_gene: TRBV5-1
CDR3aa: CASSFLGSGGEQFF
CDR3nt: TGCGCCAGCAGCTTCTTAGGTTCGGGGGGTGAGCAGTTCTTC